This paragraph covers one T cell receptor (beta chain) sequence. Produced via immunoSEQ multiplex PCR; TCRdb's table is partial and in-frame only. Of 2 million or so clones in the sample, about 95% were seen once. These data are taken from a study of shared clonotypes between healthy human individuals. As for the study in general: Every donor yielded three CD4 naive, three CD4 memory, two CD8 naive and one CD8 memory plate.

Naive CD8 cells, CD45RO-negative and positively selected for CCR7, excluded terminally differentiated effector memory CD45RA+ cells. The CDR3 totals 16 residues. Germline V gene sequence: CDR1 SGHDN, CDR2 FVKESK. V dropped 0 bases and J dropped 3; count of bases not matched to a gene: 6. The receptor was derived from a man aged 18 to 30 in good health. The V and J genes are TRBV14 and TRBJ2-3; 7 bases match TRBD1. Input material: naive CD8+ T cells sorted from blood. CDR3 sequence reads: CASSQDPGGETDTQYF. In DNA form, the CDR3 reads TGTGCCAGCAGCCAAGATCCAGGGGGTGAGACAGATACGCAGTATTTT.